The 14 T cell receptor beta chains given below trace back to one sample, sequenced in a study of T cell responses to AZD1222 COVID-19 vaccine. Profiling relied on immunoSEQ multiplex PCR, and the TCRdb table lists in-frame clones only, not all of them. The profile shows 180,000 or so clones, roughly 94% of them singletons. Sequencing was performed on peripheral blood, taken on day 0 of AZD1222 vaccination. The origin of the receptors is an adult in good health.

V is TRBV4-1 and J is TRBJ2-7; the D gene is possibly TRBD1 (5 bases). Trimming took 4 bases from V and 5 from J, leaving 9 bases between them. The CDR3 runs to 12 residues. Per germline, CDR1 MGHRA and CDR2 YSYEKL. CDR3 amino acids: CASSRQGDEQYF. CDR3 coding DNA: TGCGCCAGCAGCCGGCAGGGCGACGAGCAGTACTTC.

This clone was recorded once. The rearrangement links TRBV30 to TRBJ1-1; tentatively, D is TRBD1 (5 bases). Looked up from germline, CDR1 is GTSNPN and CDR2 is SVGIG (reference sequence). Trimming left V 2 bases short and J 0 bases short, with 10 bases between. This CDR3 spans 14 amino acids. The CDR3 coding sequence is TGTGCCTGGAGTAAGGGACGGATGAACACTGAAGCTTTCTTT. It encodes CAWSKGRMNTEAFF.

CDR3 in DNA: TGTGCCACCAGCAGAGGCAGGGGATCGAACACTGAAGCTTTCTTT. It specifies CATSRGRGSNTEAFF. The chain couples TRBV15 to TRBJ1-1; D may be TRBD1 (6 bases). The CDR3 loop spans 15 amino acids. The germline V gene encodes CDR1 LNHNV and CDR2 YYDKDF (reference sequence). V gave up 1 base and J gave up 1 base, with 10 bases separating them.

This rearrangement joins TRBV27 to TRBJ2-5, with a possible D match to TRBD1 (6 bases). V was shortened by 5 bases and J by 5 bases, with 18 bases between the two germline ends. The CDR3 is made up of 15 amino acids. From germline, CDR1 is MNHEY and CDR2 SMNVEV (reference sequence). The CDR3 loop reads CASSLRGTPWETQYF. CDR3 DNA sequence: TGTGCCAGCAGTCTAAGGGGGACACCCTGGGAGACCCAGTACTTC.

The chain employs TRBV30 and TRBJ2-2, with TRBD1 as a possible D gene (7 bases). CDR1 is GTSNPN, CDR2 SVGIG, per germline (reference sequence). V was pared by 8 bases and J by 4 bases, with 14 bases between. This CDR3 is 13 amino acids long. CDR3: CAHQGEVTGELFF. The DNA for the CDR3 is TGTGCCCACCAGGGGGAGGTCACCGGGGAGCTGTTTTTT.

CDR3 nucleotides: TGTGCCAGCAGTTTGGACAGGGGGAACACTGAAGCTTTCTTT. Its translation is CASSLDRGNTEAFF. V and J are TRBV6-5 and TRBJ1-1, with TRBD1 matching 9 bases. Germline-derived CDR1 and CDR2 are MNHEY and SVGAGI. The CDR3 consists of 14 residues. Trimming at V came to 4 bases and at J to 1 base, leaving 1 base not matched to a gene.

This rearrangement joins TRBV24-1 to TRBJ2-3, with D perhaps TRBD2 (6 bases). The CDR3 loop spans 15 amino acids. The germline V gene encodes CDR1 KGHDR and CDR2 SFDVKD. Deletions cut 4 bases from V and 0 bases from J, with 10 bases between. Written as DNA, the CDR3 is TGTGCCACCAGTGACCGAGCGGGTAGCACAGATACGCAGTATTTT. Encoded protein: CATSDRAGSTDTQYF.

This clone appeared a single time. V gene TRBV6-6 combines with J gene TRBJ2-1, with a tentative D call TRBD2 (6 bases). CDR1 is MNHNY, CDR2 SVGAGI, per germline (reference sequence). The CDR3 is 15 amino acids. V was trimmed by 5 bases and J by 3 bases, leaving 14 bases between them. The DNA for the CDR3 is TGTGCCAGCAGTGGAGCCGGGACTTACTACAATGAGCAGTTCTTC. Amino acid sequence: CASSGAGTYYNEQFF.

The rearrangement uses TRBV7-9 and TRBJ2-1, with D perhaps given as TRBD1 or TRBD2 (5 bases each). The CDR3 extends over 11 amino acids. V dropped 5 bases and J dropped 11 bases, with 10 bases sitting between them. The germline V gene encodes CDR1 SEHNR and CDR2 FQNEAQ (reference sequence). The CDR3 DNA reads TGTGCCAGCAGCCCCCGGGACCAGCAGTTCTTC. Protein product: CASSPRDQQFF.

The chain is built from TRBV2 and TRBJ2-1, with D possibly matching TRBD1 (6 bases). Germline CDR1 reads SNHLY; CDR2 reads FYNNEI. V was cut by 11 bases and J by 0 bases, with 14 bases left in between. This CDR3 comprises 14 residues. This CDR3 is CAGVRGNSYNEQFF. DNA of the CDR3: TGTGCCGGAGTAAGGGGGAACTCCTACAATGAGCAGTTCTTC.

The rearrangement uses TRBV2 and TRBJ2-3; the D is unclear. CDR1 SNHLY and CDR2 FYNNEI come from the germline V gene. V dropped 6 bases and J dropped 3 bases, with 13 bases sitting between them. This CDR3 is built from 14 residues. The CDR3 spells CASRVSVPTDTQYF. CDR3 coding DNA: TGTGCCAGCAGAGTGAGTGTGCCGACAGATACGCAGTATTTT.

The genes are TRBV28 and TRBJ1-5, with a possible D match to TRBD1 (6 bases). Trimming cost V 7 bases and J 6 bases, with 19 bases left between them. The CDR3 extends over 15 amino acids. Per germline, CDR1 MDHEN and CDR2 SYDVKM. Here the CDR3 reads CASTEQGRVIQPQHF. The CDR3 region has the DNA TGTGCCAGCACCGAGCAGGGGCGAGTAATTCAGCCCCAGCATTTT.

The chain recombines TRBV12-3 or TRBV12-4 with TRBJ1-5; D is unresolved. V lost 3 bases and J lost 9, with 12 bases in between. CDR3 length: 13 amino acids. CDR3 sequence: CASSLLRLTPQHF. The CDR3 DNA is TGTGCCAGCAGTTTGTTAAGGCTAACGCCCCAGCATTTT.

The genes are TRBV20-1 and TRBJ1-5; no clear D. Looked up from germline, CDR1 is DFQATT and CDR2 is SNEGSKA (reference sequence). The V end was cut by 3 bases, the J end by 4 bases, with 16 bases between. The CDR3 has 15 residues. The chain's CDR3 is CSASPQRVGNQPQHF. CDR3 nucleotide sequence: TGCAGTGCTAGTCCCCAGAGGGTAGGGAATCAGCCCCAGCATTTT.